This TCR beta chain was captured by sequencing in a study of T-cell memory formation after mild COVID-19. Notes on the study in general: CD4+ clones that contracted lay mainly in CM and EM; CD8+ ones lay in EMRA.

This clonotype has just a few counts. Its target is not known. One entry per CDR3 protein results from TCRdb running MiXCR on the 5' RACE reads. The sample consists of about 400,000 distinct CDR3 sequences, 24% of them appearing once. The CDR3 contains 15 residues. Looked up from germline, CDR1 is SGHAT and CDR2 is FQNNGV. V shed 0 bases and J shed 7 bases, with 13 bases lying between them. This TCR was sampled from an adult woman who had mild COVID-19 (a few samples of this study predate the infection). Cell type and time point are not known. The material sequenced was PBMCs or a T cell subset sorted from them (not recorded which). The rearrangement links TRBV11-2 to TRBJ1-5; weak D call: TRBD1 (5 bases). This chain's CDR3 is CASSLDLQGGQPQHF. CDR3 DNA: TGTGCCAGCAGCTTAGATTTGCAGGGAGGGCAGCCCCAGCATTTT.